This entry lists 29 T cell receptor beta chains sequenced from one sample in a study of T cells in Graves' hyperthyroidism and ophthalmopathy. Researchers amplified the TCR beta CDR3 regions from RNA transcripts. HTBI primers were employed in a first-round RT-PCR of the TCR CDR3. Each CDR3 protein is one row after TCRdb ran MiXCR on the multiplex PCR reads. The data show nearly 600,000 distinct CDR3 sequences, approximately 15% seen once. Specimen: blood. The source is a woman under 30 with Graves' ophthalmopathy.

This clonotype was detected a few times. The chain is built from TRBV5-6 and TRBJ1-2, with D tentatively TRBD1 (5 bases). Trimming left V 4 bases short and J 2 bases short, with 9 bases between. Germline loops: CDR1 SGHDT, CDR2 YYEEEE. The CDR3 is 13 amino acids. The CDR3 DNA reads as TGTGCCAGCAGCAAGGGACGGAACTATGGCTACACCTTC. The encoded protein is CASSKGRNYGYTF.

J is TRBJ2-2 and V is TRBV24-1; D unclear. CDR3 size: 13 residues. Germline CDR1 reads KGHDR; CDR2 reads SFDVKD. V lost 10 bases, J lost 1 base, and 9 bases lay in between. DNA for the CDR3: TGTGCCACTAGGACGGAGAACACCGGGGAGCTGTTTTTT. Translating it yields CATRTENTGELFF.

In this sample, this clonotype turned up many times. The chain has TRBV2 and TRBJ2-5; D possibly matches TRBD1 or TRBD2 (5 bases each). The V and J ends lost 8 bases and 0 bases respectively, with 13 bases between them. The CDR3 is made up of 14 amino acids. The germline gives CDR1 SNHLY, CDR2 FYNNEI. CDR3 loop: CASRFLGDQETQYF. The CDR3 nucleotides are TGTGCCAGCCGATTCCTGGGGGACCAAGAGACCCAGTACTTC.

In its sample, this clonotype was seen many times. V usage is TRBV27 and J usage is TRBJ1-1; perhaps TRBD1 as D (6 bases). V lost 5 bases and J 7 bases, leaving 23 bases between the germline ends. Germline-derived CDR1 and CDR2 are MNHEY and SMNVEV (reference sequence). The length of the CDR3 is 16 residues. CDR3 sequence (DNA): TGTGCCAGCAGTCCCTTAAGGTGGGGGGGCGAGGGTGAAGCTTTCTTT. It specifies CASSPLRWGGEGEAFF.

This clonotype showed up many times. This chain links TRBV7-8 with TRBJ2-7; TRBD1 is a possible D gene (5 bases). Trimming took off 1 base at V and 2 bases at J, with 6 bases between the two ends. This CDR3 has 13 amino acids. From germline, CDR1 is SGHVS and CDR2 FQNEAQ. CDR3 residues: CASSLDRPYEQYF. Written as DNA, the CDR3 is TGTGCCAGCAGCTTAGACAGGCCCTACGAGCAGTACTTC. Complete variable domain (other parts from reference TRBV7-8 and TRBJ2-7): GAGVSQSPRYKVAKRGQDVALRCDPISGHVSLFWYQQALGQGPEFLTYFQNEAQLDKSGLPSDRFFAERPEGSVSTLKIQRTQQEDSAVYLCASSLDRPYEQYFGPGTRLTVT.

CDR3 sequence: CSAFRANSGANVLTF. The CDR3 DNA reads as TGCAGTGCTTTCAGGGCTAACTCTGGGGCCAACGTCCTGACTTTC. V usage is TRBV20-1 and J usage is TRBJ2-6; D is perhaps TRBD1 (5 bases). Trimming shortened V by 5 bases and J by 0 bases, and 11 bases separated the two germline ends. This CDR3 is built from 15 residues. Germline V gene lookup returns CDR1 DFQATT and CDR2 SNEGSKA (reference sequence).

This clonotype was observed many times. The V call is TRBV28, the J call TRBJ1-1; D gene uncertain. Between the trimmed V and J ends, which lost 2 bases and 8 bases, there was a span of 15 bases. Germline lookup yields CDR1 MDHEN and CDR2 SYDVKM. The CDR3 has 14 amino acids. The CDR3 loop reads CASSLPIRRSEAFF. The CDR3 DNA reads TGTGCCAGCAGTTTACCAATCCGCAGGAGCGAAGCTTTCTTT.

Many counts were recorded for this clonotype. The V call is TRBV7-2, the J call TRBJ1-1, with a tentative D call TRBD1 (5 bases). Trimming pared 1 base from V and 1 base from J, leaving 13 bases between. Per germline, CDR1 SGHTA and CDR2 FQGNSA. The CDR3 loop spans 16 amino acids. This CDR3 is CASSLVGNGGNTEAFF. The CDR3 DNA reads TGTGCCAGCAGCTTAGTCGGGAATGGGGGGAACACTGAAGCTTTCTTT.

The genes are TRBV7-6 and TRBJ1-5, with 7 positions matching TRBD1. The CDR3 has 14 residues. Germline V gene sequence: CDR1 SGHVS, CDR2 FNYEAQ. V shed 4 bases, J shed 7 bases, and the junction held 7 bases outside the gene matches. The CDR3 coding sequence is TGTGCCAGCAGCTCGACAGGGCTTCGGCAGCCCCAGCATTTT. It is translated as CASSSTGLRQPQHF.

This clonotype was seen only a few times. The chain recombines TRBV19 with TRBJ1-1, with D uncertain. V was pared by 3 bases and J by 2 bases, with 19 bases between. The CDR3 consists of 17 residues. Looked up from germline, CDR1 is LNHDA and CDR2 is SQIVND (reference sequence). The chain's CDR3 is CASSMGRVTGINTEAFF. The CDR3 bases are TGTGCCAGTAGTATGGGCCGAGTTACTGGAATTAACACTGAAGCTTTCTTT.

V usage is TRBV28 and J usage is TRBJ1-3, with TRBD1 matching 7 bases. Germline CDR1 is MDHEN and CDR2 is SYDVKM. The V segment lost 7 bases and the J segment 2 bases; nucleotides outside the gene matches: 8. The CDR3 spans 15 residues. The CDR3 bases are TGTGCCAGCACTTTGACAGGGTCTACTGGAAACACCATATATTTT. Its protein product is CASTLTGSTGNTIYF.

This clonotype was detected only a few times. A much larger clone is a single base away; this may be a read error. The rearrangement uses TRBV12-3 or TRBV12-4 and TRBJ1-4; unclear D gene. This CDR3 spans 13 amino acids. CDR3 nucleotide sequence: TGTGCCAGCAGTTTTTGGTCTAATGAAGAACTGTTTTTT. Translating it yields CASSFWSNEELFF.

The chain carries TRBV18 and TRBJ1-2, with D uncertain. The V end was cut by 2 bases, the J end by 1 base, with 14 bases between. In germline, CDR1 is KGHSH, CDR2 LQKENI. The CDR3 loop spans 16 amino acids. The CDR3 loop reads CASSPNEGLGNYGYTF. The CDR3 DNA is TGTGCCAGCTCACCAAACGAGGGCCTTGGTAACTATGGCTACACCTTC.

Ten or more counts support this clonotype. The V call is TRBV7-9, the J call TRBJ2-3; 7 nucleotides match TRBD2. The CDR3 has 13 amino acids. Germline loops: CDR1 SEHNR, CDR2 FQNEAQ (reference sequence). V lost 3 bases to trimming and J lost 9 bases; unmatched junction nucleotides: 6. CDR3 amino acids: CASSFNLAATQYF. The CDR3 coding sequence is TGTGCCAGCAGCTTCAACCTAGCGGCCACGCAGTATTTT.

This clonotype has ten or more counts. The J gene is TRBJ2-1, the V gene TRBV12-3 or TRBV12-4; 13 nucleotides align to TRBD2. V trimming: 6 bases; J trimming: 6 bases; junction bases outside the gene matches: 5. This CDR3 has 15 residues. CDR3 sequence: CASRFTSGRANEQFF. The CDR3 DNA is TGTGCCAGCAGATTTACTAGCGGGAGGGCCAATGAGCAGTTCTTC.

This clonotype came up many times. The gene calls are TRBV27 and TRBJ2-2, with unresolved D. CDR1 and CDR2 from the germline V gene are MNHEY and SMNVEV (reference sequence). The CDR3 sequence is 14 residues long. The V end lost 1 base, the J end lost 5 bases, and 8 bases lay between the germline ends. As DNA, the CDR3 is TGTGCCAGCAGTTTATTTAGATCGACCGGGGAGCTGTTTTTT. It encodes CASSLFRSTGELFF.

V and J are TRBV12-3 or TRBV12-4 and TRBJ2-5, with TRBD2 matching over 9 bases. The CDR3 is made up of 15 amino acids. Trimming took 4 bases from V and 3 from J; bases not matched to a gene: 6. CDR3 DNA: TGTGCCAGCAGTTCGATTAGCGGGAGTAAAGAGACCCAGTACTTC. Amino acids: CASSSISGSKETQYF.

At least ten counts were recorded for this clonotype. The rearrangement joins TRBV28 to TRBJ2-1; weak D call: TRBD1 (6 bases). There are 15 residues in the CDR3. V lost 6 bases to trimming and J lost 9 bases, with 21 bases between them. In germline, CDR1 is MDHEN, CDR2 SYDVKM. The CDR3 here is CASRYLTGLSGEQFF. In DNA form, the CDR3 reads TGTGCCAGCAGATACCTCACAGGGCTCTCCGGTGAGCAGTTCTTC.

This chain links TRBV7-9 with TRBJ2-2; D uncertain. Germline lookup yields CDR1 SEHNR and CDR2 FQNEAQ (reference sequence). The CDR3 is made up of 15 amino acids. Trimming left V 0 bases short and J 0 bases short, with 5 bases between. In nucleotides, the CDR3 is TGTGCCAGCAGCTTAGCTAGTACGAACACCGGGGAGCTGTTTTTT. Residues: CASSLASTNTGELFF.

As DNA, the CDR3 is TGTGCCAGCAGTGAATATGGGGACAGCCAAGAGACCCAGTACTTC. It encodes CASSEYGDSQETQYF. The rearrangement links TRBV25-1 to TRBJ2-5; the match to TRBD1 covers 7 bases. CDR3 size: 15 residues. V gave up 0 bases and J gave up 1 base; unmatched junction bases: 2. The germline V gene has CDR1 MGHDK and CDR2 SYGVNS.

This clonotype was detected ten times or more. This rearrangement joins TRBV4-1 to TRBJ1-4; weak D call: TRBD1 (6 bases). There are 15 residues in the CDR3. V was clipped by 4 bases and J by 8 bases, with 17 bases between them. Germline assignment: CDR1 MGHRA and CDR2 YSYEKL. CDR3 nucleotide sequence: TGCGCCAGCAGCCGCCGGGGACACTGGGAAGAAAAACTGTTTTTT. Translated, it gives CASSRRGHWEEKLFF.

V usage is TRBV5-1 and J usage is TRBJ2-1, with TRBD1 matching 7 bases. Unmatched junction bases numbered 6, after V lost 4 bases and J lost 5 bases. Germline V gene lookup returns CDR1 SGHRS and CDR2 YFSETQ. The CDR3 totals 14 residues. Written as DNA, the CDR3 is TGCGCCAGCAGCATTGGGACAGCAAACAATGAGCAGTTCTTC. Its translation: CASSIGTANNEQFF.

This clonotype was seen more than once but under ten times. The rearrangement uses TRBV29-1 and TRBJ2-1; TRBD2 matches at 11 bases. Germline-derived CDR1 and CDR2 are SQVTM and ANQGSEA. J gave up 8 bases and V 6 bases, and 12 bases lay outside the gene matches. The length of the CDR3 is 15 residues. The CDR3 DNA is TGCAGCGTCCACCCCGTAGCGGGAGGGATCGATGAGCAGTTCTTC. Translation gives CSVHPVAGGIDEQFF.

This clonotype was seen repeatedly, ten times or more. This chain joins TRBV7-9 and TRBJ2-7, with 7 bases that match TRBD2. The CDR3 totals 17 residues. Trimming cost V 5 bases and J 0 bases; bases outside gene matches: 13. CDR1 is SEHNR, CDR2 FQNEAQ, per germline (reference sequence). The CDR3 DNA reads TGTGCCAGCAGCCCAGTTGGGCAGGGCGGGAGCTCCTACGAGCAGTACTTC. This gives the protein CASSPVGQGGSSYEQYF.

The V call is TRBV19, the J call TRBJ2-5; D remains unclear. This CDR3 spans 14 amino acids. The V and J ends lost 2 bases and 3 bases respectively, with 10 bases between them. CDR1 LNHDA and CDR2 SQIVND come from the germline V gene (reference sequence). The CDR3 loop reads CASSISAVKETQYF. In nucleotides, the CDR3 is TGTGCCAGTAGTATATCGGCAGTCAAAGAGACCCAGTACTTC.

The chain recombines TRBV18 with TRBJ2-7; perhaps TRBD2 as D (6 bases). This CDR3 spans 15 amino acids. CDR1 KGHSH and CDR2 LQKENI come from the germline V gene. Trimming pared 2 bases from V and 4 bases from J, leaving 15 bases between. CDR3 DNA sequence: TGTGCCAGCTCACCAACAACGGGACTCCGTTACGAGCAGTACTTC. As protein: CASSPTTGLRYEQYF.

The V gene is TRBV29-1, the J gene TRBJ1-5, with D unclear. The CDR3 is 13 residues long. Germline lookup yields CDR1 SQVTM and CDR2 ANQGSEA. V dropped 5 bases and J dropped 7 bases, with 15 bases sitting between them. Here the CDR3 reads CSVLLGKDQPQHF. The CDR3 DNA reads as TGCAGCGTTCTCTTGGGAAAAGACCAGCCCCAGCATTTT. Combining the CDR3 with reference TRBV29-1 and TRBJ1-5 gives the whole variable domain SAVISQKPSRDICQRGTSLTIQCQVDSQVTMMFWYRQQPGQSLTLIATANQGSEATYESGFVIDKFPISRPNLTFSTLTVSNMSPEDSSIYLCSVLLGKDQPQHFGDGTRLSIL.

This clonotype has a count of ten or more. This chain links TRBV28 with TRBJ2-3; a weak D match, TRBD2 (6 bases). CDR1 is MDHEN and CDR2 is SYDVKM in the germline V gene. This CDR3 region has 15 residues. The V and J ends lost 6 bases and 1 base respectively, with 14 bases between them. The CDR3 DNA is TGTGCCAGCAGCTCTGGCGGGGAAGGCACAGATACGCAGTATTTT. Translated, it gives CASSSGGEGTDTQYF.

The table lists this clonotype with many counts. The chain uses TRBV18 and TRBJ2-5; 7 bases line up with TRBD1. Germline CDR1 KGHSH, CDR2 LQKENI. The CDR3 length is 15 residues. The trim removed 2 bases at V and 5 bases at J, leaving 8 bases unmatched. The CDR3 here is CASSPMRQGLETQYF. The CDR3, as DNA: TGTGCCAGCTCACCAATGCGACAGGGTTTGGAGACCCAGTACTTC.